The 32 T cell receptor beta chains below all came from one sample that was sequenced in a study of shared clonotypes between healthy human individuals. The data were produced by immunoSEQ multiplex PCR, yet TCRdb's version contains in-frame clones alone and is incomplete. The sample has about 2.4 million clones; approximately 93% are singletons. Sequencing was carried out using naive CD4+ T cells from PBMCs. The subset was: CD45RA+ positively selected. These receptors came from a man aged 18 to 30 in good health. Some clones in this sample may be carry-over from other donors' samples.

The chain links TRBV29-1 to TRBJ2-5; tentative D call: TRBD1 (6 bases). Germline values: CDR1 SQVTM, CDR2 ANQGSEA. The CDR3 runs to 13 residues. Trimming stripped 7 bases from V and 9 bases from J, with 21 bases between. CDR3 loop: CSAEGQRAGAQYF. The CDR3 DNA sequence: TGCAGCGCCGAAGGACAGCGTGCAGGGGCCCAGTACTTC.

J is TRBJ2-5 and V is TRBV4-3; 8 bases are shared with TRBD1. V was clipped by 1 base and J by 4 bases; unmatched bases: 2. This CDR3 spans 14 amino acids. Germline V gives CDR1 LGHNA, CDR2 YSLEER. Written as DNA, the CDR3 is TGCGCCAGCAGCCAAGGACAGGGGCGAGAGACCCAGTACTTC. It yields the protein CASSQGQGRETQYF.

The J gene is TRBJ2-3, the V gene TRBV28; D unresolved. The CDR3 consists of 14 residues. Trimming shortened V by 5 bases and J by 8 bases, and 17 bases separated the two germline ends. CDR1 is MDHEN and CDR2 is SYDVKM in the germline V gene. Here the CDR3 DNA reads TGTGCCAGCAGTATATCGACCGCCCATGGTACGCAGTATTTT. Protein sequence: CASSISTAHGTQYF.

This CDR3 reads CASSLYGRGHQPQHF. The CDR3 DNA follows: TGTGCCAGCAGTTTGTACGGCAGGGGGCATCAGCCCCAGCATTTT. V and J are TRBV28 and TRBJ1-5, with 8 bases identical to TRBD1. This CDR3 comprises 15 residues. The V segment lost 3 bases and the J segment 5 bases; nucleotides outside the gene matches: 6. The germline V gene encodes CDR1 MDHEN and CDR2 SYDVKM.

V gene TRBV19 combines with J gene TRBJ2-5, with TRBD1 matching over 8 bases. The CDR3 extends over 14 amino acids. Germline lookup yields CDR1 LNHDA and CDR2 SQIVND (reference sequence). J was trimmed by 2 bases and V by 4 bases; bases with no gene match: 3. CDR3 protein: CASSTQGAQETQYF. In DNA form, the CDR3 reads TGTGCCAGTAGTACCCAGGGGGCTCAAGAGACCCAGTACTTC.

For the CDR3, the DNA is TGTGCCAGCGGCCCGACCCCAGATACGCAGTATTTT. Its translation is CASGPTPDTQYF. This chain uses TRBV9 with TRBJ2-3; D is undetermined. The length of the CDR3 is 12 residues. The V and J ends lost 7 bases and 4 bases respectively, with 10 bases between them. Looked up from germline, CDR1 is SGDLS and CDR2 is YYNGEE.

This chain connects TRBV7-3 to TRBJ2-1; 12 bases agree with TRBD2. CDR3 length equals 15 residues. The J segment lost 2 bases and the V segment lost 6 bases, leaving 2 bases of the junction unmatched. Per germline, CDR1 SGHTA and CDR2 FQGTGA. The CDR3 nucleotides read TGTGCCAGCAGGCGGACTAGCGGGACCTACAATGAGCAGTTCTTC. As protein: CASRRTSGTYNEQFF.

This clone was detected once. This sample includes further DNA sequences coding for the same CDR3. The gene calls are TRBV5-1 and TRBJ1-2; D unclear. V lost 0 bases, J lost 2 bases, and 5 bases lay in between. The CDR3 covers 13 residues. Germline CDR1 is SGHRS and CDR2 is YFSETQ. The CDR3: CASSLEGNYGYTF. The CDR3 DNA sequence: TGCGCCAGCAGCTTGGAGGGAAACTATGGCTACACCTTC.

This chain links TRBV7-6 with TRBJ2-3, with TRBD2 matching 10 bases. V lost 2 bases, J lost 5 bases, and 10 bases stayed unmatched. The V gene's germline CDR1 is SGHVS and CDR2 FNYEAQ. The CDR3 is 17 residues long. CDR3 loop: CASSLRPLAGVLDTQYF. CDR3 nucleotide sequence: TGTGCCAGCAGCTTAAGGCCCCTAGCGGGAGTTTTAGATACGCAGTATTTT.

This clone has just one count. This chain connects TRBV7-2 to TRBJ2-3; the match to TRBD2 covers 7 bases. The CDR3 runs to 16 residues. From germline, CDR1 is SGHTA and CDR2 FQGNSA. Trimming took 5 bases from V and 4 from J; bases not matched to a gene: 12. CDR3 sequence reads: CASSSQSGVGPDTQYF. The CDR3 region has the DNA TGTGCCAGCAGCAGCCAAAGCGGGGTGGGGCCAGATACGCAGTATTTT.

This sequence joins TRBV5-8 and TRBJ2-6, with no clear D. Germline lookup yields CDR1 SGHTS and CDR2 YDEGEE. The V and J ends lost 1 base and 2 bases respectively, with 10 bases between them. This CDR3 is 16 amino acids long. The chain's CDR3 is CASSLQLAPGANVLTF. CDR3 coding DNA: TGTGCCAGCAGCTTGCAACTGGCCCCTGGGGCCAACGTCCTGACTTTC.

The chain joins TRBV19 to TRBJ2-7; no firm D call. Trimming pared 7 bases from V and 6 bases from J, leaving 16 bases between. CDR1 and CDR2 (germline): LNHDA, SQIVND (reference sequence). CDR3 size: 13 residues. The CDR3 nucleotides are TGTGCCAGTAAAGACGCCCAGAACCGCGAGCAGTACTTC. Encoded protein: CASKDAQNREQYF.

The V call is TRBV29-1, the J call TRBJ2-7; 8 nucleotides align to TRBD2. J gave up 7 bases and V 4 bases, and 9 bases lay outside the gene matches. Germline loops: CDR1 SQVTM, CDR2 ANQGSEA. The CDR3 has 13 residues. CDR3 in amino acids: CSVGGLALREQYF. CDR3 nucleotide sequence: TGCAGCGTTGGTGGACTAGCCTTGCGGGAGCAGTACTTC.

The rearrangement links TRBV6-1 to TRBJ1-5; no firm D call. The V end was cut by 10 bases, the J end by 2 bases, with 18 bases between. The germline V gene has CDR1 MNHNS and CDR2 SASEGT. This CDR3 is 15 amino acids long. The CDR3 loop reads CATQWTGLGNQPQHF. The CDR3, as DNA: TGTGCCACCCAATGGACGGGTCTGGGCAATCAGCCCCAGCATTTT.

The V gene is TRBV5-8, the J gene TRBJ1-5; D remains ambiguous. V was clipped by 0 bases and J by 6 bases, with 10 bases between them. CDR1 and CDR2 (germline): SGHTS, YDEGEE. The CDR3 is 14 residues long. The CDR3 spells CASSLVKGPQPQHF. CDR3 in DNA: TGTGCCAGCAGCTTGGTGAAAGGCCCTCAGCCCCAGCATTTT.

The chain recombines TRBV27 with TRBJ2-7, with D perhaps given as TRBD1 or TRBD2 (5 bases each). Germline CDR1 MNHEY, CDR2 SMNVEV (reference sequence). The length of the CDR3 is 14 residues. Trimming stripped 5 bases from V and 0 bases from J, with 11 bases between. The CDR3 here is CASSVGTVSYEQYF. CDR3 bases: TGTGCCAGCAGTGTTGGGACGGTCTCCTACGAGCAGTACTTC.

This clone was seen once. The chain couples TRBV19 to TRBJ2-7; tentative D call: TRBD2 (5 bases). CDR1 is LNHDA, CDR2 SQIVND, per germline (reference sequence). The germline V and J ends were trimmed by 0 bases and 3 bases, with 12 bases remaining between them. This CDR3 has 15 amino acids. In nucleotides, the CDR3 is TGTGCCAGTAGTATAGAAGTACGGGGAATCTACGAGCAGTACTTC. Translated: CASSIEVRGIYEQYF. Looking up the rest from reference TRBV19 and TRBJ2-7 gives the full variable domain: DGGITQSPKYLFRKEGQNVTLSCEQNLNHDAMYWYRQDPGQGLRLIYYSQIVNDFQKGDIAEGYSVSREKKESFPLTVTSAQKNPTAFYLCASSIEVRGIYEQYFGPGTRLTVT.

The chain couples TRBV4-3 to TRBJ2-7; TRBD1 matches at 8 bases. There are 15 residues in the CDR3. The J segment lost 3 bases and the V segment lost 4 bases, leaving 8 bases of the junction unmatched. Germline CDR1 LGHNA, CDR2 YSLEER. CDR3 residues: CASSLTTGTGYEQYF. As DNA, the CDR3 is TGCGCCAGCAGCCTTACTACCGGGACAGGCTACGAGCAGTACTTC.

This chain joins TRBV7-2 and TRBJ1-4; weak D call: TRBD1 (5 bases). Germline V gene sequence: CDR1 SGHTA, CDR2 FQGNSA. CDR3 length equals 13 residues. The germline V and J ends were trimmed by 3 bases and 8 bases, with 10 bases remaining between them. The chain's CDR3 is CASSFGREEKLFF. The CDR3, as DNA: TGTGCCAGCAGCTTTGGCAGGGAGGAAAAACTGTTTTTT. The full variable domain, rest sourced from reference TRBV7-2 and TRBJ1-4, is GAGVSQSPSNKVTEKGKDVELRCDPISGHTALYWYRQSLGQGLEFLIYFQGNSAPDKSGLPSDRFSAERTGGSVSTLTIQRTQQEDSAVYLCASSFGREEKLFFGSGTQLSVL.

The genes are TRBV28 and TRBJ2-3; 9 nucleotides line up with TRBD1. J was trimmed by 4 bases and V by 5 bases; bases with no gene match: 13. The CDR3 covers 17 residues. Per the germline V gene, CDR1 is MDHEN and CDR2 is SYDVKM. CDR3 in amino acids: CASSPMGQGPGSDTQYF. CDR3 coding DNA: TGTGCCAGCAGTCCGATGGGACAGGGACCGGGGTCAGATACGCAGTATTTT.

CDR3 protein: CASSPGRLSGNTIYF. The CDR3 DNA is TGTGCCAGCAGCCCAGGACGGCTCTCTGGAAACACCATATATTTT. The rearrangement links TRBV13 to TRBJ1-3; D gene unclear. Per germline, CDR1 PRHDT and CDR2 FYEKMQ (reference sequence). The CDR3 covers 15 residues. Trimming stripped 5 bases from V and 0 bases from J, with 11 bases between.

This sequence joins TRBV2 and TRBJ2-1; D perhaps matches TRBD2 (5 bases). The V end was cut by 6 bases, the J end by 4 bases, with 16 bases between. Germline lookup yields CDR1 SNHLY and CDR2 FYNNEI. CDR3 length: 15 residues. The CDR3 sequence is CASSLDSTTYNEQFF. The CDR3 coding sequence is TGTGCCAGCAGCCTCGACTCGACTACATACAATGAGCAGTTCTTC.

CDR3 in amino acids: CASSLAYHRSPMNTEAFF. DNA for the CDR3: TGTGCCAGCAGCTTGGCCTATCACAGGTCCCCAATGAACACTGAAGCTTTCTTT. The J gene is TRBJ1-1, the V gene TRBV5-5; tentative D call: TRBD1 (5 bases). V lost 0 bases to trimming and J lost 0 bases, with 18 bases between them. This CDR3 has 18 residues. Germline assignment: CDR1 SGHKS and CDR2 YYEKEE (reference sequence).

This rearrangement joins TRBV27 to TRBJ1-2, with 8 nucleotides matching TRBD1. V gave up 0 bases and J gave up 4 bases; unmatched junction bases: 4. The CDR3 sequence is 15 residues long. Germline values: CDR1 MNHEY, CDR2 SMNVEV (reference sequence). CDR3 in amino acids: CASSLSTGTGYGYTF. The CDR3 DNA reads TGTGCCAGCAGTTTATCTACAGGGACAGGCTATGGCTACACCTTC.

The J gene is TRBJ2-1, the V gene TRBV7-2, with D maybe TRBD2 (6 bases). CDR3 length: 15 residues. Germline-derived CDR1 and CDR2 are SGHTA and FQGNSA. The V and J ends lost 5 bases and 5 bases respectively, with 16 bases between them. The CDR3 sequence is CASSLGRGQNNEQFF. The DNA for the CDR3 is TGTGCCAGCAGCCTCGGGCGGGGCCAGAACAATGAGCAGTTCTTC.

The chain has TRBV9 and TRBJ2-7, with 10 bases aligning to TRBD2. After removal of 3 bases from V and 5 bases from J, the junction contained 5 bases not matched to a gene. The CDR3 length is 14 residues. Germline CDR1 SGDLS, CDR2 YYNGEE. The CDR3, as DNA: TGTGCCAGCAGCGCCGGGACTAGCGCCCACGAGCAGTACTTC. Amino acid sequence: CASSAGTSAHEQYF. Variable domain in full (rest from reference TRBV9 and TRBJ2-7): DSGVTQTPKHLITATGQRVTLRCSPRSGDLSVYWYQQSLDQGLQFLIQYYNGEERAKGNILERFSAQQFPDLHSELNLSSLELGDSALYFCASSAGTSAHEQYFGPGTRLTVT.

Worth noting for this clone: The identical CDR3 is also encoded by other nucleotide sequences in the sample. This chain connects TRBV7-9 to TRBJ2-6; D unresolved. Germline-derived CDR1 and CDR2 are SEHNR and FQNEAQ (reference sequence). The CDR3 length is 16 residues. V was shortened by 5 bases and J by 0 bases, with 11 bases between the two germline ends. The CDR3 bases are TGTGCCAGCAGCCACGGCCCCCCCTCTGGGGCCAACGTCCTGACTTTC. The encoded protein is CASSHGPPSGANVLTF.

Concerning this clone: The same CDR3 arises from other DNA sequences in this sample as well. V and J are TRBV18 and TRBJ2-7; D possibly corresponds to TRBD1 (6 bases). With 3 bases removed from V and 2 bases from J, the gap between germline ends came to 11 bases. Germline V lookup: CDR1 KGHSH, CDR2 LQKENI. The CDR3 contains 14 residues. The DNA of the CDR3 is TGTGCCAGCTCACCCCAGACAGGCACCTACGAGCAGTACTTC. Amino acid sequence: CASSPQTGTYEQYF.

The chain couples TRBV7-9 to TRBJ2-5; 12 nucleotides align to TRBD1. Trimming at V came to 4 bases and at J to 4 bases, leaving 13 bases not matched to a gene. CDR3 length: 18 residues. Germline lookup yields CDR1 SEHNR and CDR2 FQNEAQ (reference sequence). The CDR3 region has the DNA TGTGCCAGCAGCTCACGGGACGGGACAGGGGGCTTCGGAGAGACCCAGTACTTC. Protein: CASSSRDGTGGFGETQYF.

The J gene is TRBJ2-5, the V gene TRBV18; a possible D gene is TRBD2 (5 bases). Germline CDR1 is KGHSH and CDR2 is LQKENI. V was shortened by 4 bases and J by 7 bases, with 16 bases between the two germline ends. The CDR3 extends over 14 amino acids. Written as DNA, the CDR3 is TGTGCCAGCTCACGGGAGAGATCTTTATCGACCCAGTACTTC. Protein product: CASSRERSLSTQYF.

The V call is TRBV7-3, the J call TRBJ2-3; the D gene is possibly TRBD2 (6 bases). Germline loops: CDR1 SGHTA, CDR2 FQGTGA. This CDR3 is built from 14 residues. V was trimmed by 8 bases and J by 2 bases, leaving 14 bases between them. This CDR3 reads CASSLADFTDTQYF. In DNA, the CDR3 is TGTGCCAGCTCCTTAGCGGATTTCACAGATACGCAGTATTTT.

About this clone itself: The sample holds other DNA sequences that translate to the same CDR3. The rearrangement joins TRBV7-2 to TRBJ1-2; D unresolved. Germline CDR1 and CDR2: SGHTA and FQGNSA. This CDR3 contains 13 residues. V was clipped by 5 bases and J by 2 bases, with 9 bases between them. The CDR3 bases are TGTGCCAGCAGCCGAACAGAGAACTATGGCTACACCTTC. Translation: CASSRTENYGYTF.